The 28 T cell receptor beta chains below were found in one sample sequenced in a study of monozygotic twins with inflammatory bowel disease. TCRdb re-called the 5' RACE reads; every CDR3 protein appears as one record, without DNA. The table counts around 450,000 distinct CDR3 sequences; 2.4% lies in the top ten. Sequenced material: blood. The receptors shown here come from a human donor with ulcerative colitis or Crohn's disease, or a healthy co-twin of an affected twin (not recorded which).

The chain's CDR3 is CAISPGTGAGGANVLTF. J is TRBJ2-6 and V is TRBV10-3; the TRBD1 assignment by TCRdb is unverifiable without DNA. Germline CDR1 reads ENHRY; CDR2 reads SYGVKD. CDR3 length: 17 amino acids.

The gene calls are TRBV6-1 and TRBJ1-2. CDR1 is MNHNS and CDR2 is SASEGT in the germline V gene. This CDR3 is 12 amino acids long. CDR3 residues: CASSVGNYGYTF.

The V call is TRBV2, the J call TRBJ2-5; TCRdb proposes TRBD1, but this gene call is untestable without DNA. The germline CDR1 and CDR2 sequences are SNHLY and FYNNEI. This CDR3 is 17 amino acids long. CDR3 residues: CASSGPGPTTEEETQYF. The full variable domain, rest sourced from reference TRBV2 and TRBJ2-5, is EPEVTQTPSHQVTQMGQEVILRCVPISNHLYFYWYRQILGQKVEFLVSFYNNEISEKSEIFDDQFSVERPDGSNFTLKIRSTKLEDSAMYFCASSGPGPTTEEETQYFGPGTRLLVL.

The rearrangement links TRBV12-3 or TRBV12-4 to TRBJ2-7; TCRdb's D call, TRBD1, is unchecked because there is no DNA. This CDR3 has 14 residues. The CDR3 here is CASSPRQGGYEQYF.

V and J are TRBV7-2 and TRBJ1-2. Per germline, CDR1 SGHTA and CDR2 FQGNSA. CDR3 length: 13 amino acids. The CDR3 sequence is CASSSRLNYGYTF.

This rearrangement joins TRBV5-6 to TRBJ2-5; checking the TCRdb D call of TRBD2 is not possible without DNA. Per the germline V gene, CDR1 is SGHDT and CDR2 is YYEEEE. CDR3 length: 16 residues. The CDR3 sequence is CASSLTLLARGETQYF.

The rearrangement uses TRBV11-2 and TRBJ2-7; TCRdb selects TRBD1, and the lack of DNA leaves this call unchecked. This CDR3 is built from 19 residues. The germline V gene has CDR1 SGHAT and CDR2 FQNNGV. The CDR3 here is CASSLGVRGQGRGAYEQYF. The variable domain in full, completed from reference TRBV11-2 and TRBJ2-7, reads EAGVAQSPRYKIIEKRQSVAFWCNPISGHATLYWYQQILGQGPKLLIQFQNNGVVDDSQLPKDRFSAERLKGVDSTLKIQPAKLEDSAVYLCASSLGVRGQGRGAYEQYFGPGTRLTVT.

The V gene is TRBV15, the J gene TRBJ1-1; without DNA, the TCRdb call of TRBD1 cannot be checked. The germline CDR1 and CDR2 sequences are LNHNV and YYDKDF (reference sequence). This CDR3 comprises 20 residues. CDR3 region: CATSRDLWSVYGHLNTEAFF.

The chain joins TRBV24-1 to TRBJ2-1. The CDR3 is 15 residues long. The germline gives CDR1 KGHDR, CDR2 SFDVKD. CDR3 in amino acids: CATSDLKPQTNEQFF.

The CDR3 loop is CSVAPVGTTNEKLFF. The chain combines TRBV29-1 with TRBJ1-4; TCRdb's D gene call, TRBD1, goes unchecked for lack of DNA. The germline V gene has CDR1 SQVTM and CDR2 ANQGSEA. The CDR3 sequence is 15 residues long. The complete variable domain, with remaining parts taken from reference TRBV29-1 and TRBJ1-4, reads SAVISQKPSRDICQRGTSLTIQCQVDSQVTMMFWYRQQPGQSLTLIATANQGSEATYESGFVIDKFPISRPNLTFSTLTVSNMSPEDSSIYLCSVAPVGTTNEKLFFGSGTQLSVL.

V and J are TRBV12-3 or TRBV12-4 and TRBJ2-3; TCRdb's D gene call, TRBD1, goes unchecked for lack of DNA. The CDR3 runs 14 residues. The CDR3 sequence is CASVRDRVSDTQYF.

The chain uses TRBV15 and TRBJ2-1; no DNA is available, so the TRBD2 call from TCRdb remains unchecked. This CDR3 is 15 amino acids long. Germline CDR1 and CDR2: LNHNV and YYDKDF (reference sequence). This CDR3 is CATSRGREGTNEQFF.

The chain employs TRBV12-3 or TRBV12-4 and TRBJ1-1; TCRdb calls TRBD1, which cannot be checked without DNA. The CDR3 loop spans 13 amino acids. CDR3 region: CASSPSGETEAFF.

This rearrangement joins TRBV12-3 or TRBV12-4 to TRBJ1-6; no DNA is available, so the TRBD1 call from TCRdb remains unchecked. The CDR3 is 14 residues long. The CDR3 here is CASSSGQDNSPLHF.

The chain links TRBV28 to TRBJ1-2; the TCRdb call, TRBD1, lacks DNA for checking. The CDR3 contains 14 residues. In germline, CDR1 is MDHEN, CDR2 SYDVKM. CDR3 amino acids: CASTLWDRGGGYTF.

The chain uses TRBV7-3 and TRBJ2-3; no DNA is available, so the TRBD2 call from TCRdb remains unchecked. The germline CDR1 and CDR2 sequences are SGHTA and FQGTGA. The CDR3 sequence is 19 residues long. This CDR3 reads CASSSPVGLAGLGPDTQYF.

The chain recombines TRBV11-2 with TRBJ2-3; TCRdb gives TRBD1 as the D gene, but with no DNA this cannot be confirmed. The CDR3 runs 14 residues. Germline CDR1 is SGHAT and CDR2 is FQNNGV. CDR3: CARSPGLAADTQYF.

The chain couples TRBV6-5 to TRBJ1-2; the D call from TCRdb, TRBD1, cannot be confirmed without DNA. The length of the CDR3 is 13 residues. CDR1 is MNHEY, CDR2 SVGAGI, per germline. CDR3 region: CASSRGTGGGYTF.

The chain employs TRBV5-1 and TRBJ2-7; there is no DNA to check the TCRdb D call of TRBD1. Germline assignment: CDR1 SGHRS and CDR2 YFSETQ. The CDR3 sequence is 15 residues long. This CDR3 is CASRTGTGSSYEQYF. The entire variable domain, with the rest obtained from reference TRBV5-1 and TRBJ2-7, is as follows: KAGVTQTPRYLIKTRGQQVTLSCSPISGHRSVSWYQQTPGQGLQFLFEYFSETQRNKGNFPGRFSGRQFSNSRSEMNVSTLELGDSALYLCASRTGTGSSYEQYFGPGTRLTVT.

The chain couples TRBV7-9 to TRBJ1-2; TCRdb outputs TRBD1, but without DNA this stays unchecked. The CDR3 has 16 residues. CDR1 SEHNR and CDR2 FQNEAQ come from the germline V gene (reference sequence). CDR3 sequence: CASSSRQASPTYGYTF.

V gene TRBV20-1 combines with J gene TRBJ2-5. Germline V CDR1 and CDR2: DFQATT, SNEGSKA (reference sequence). The CDR3 has 13 amino acids. CDR3: CSARETTQETQYF.

The V call is TRBV30, the J call TRBJ1-6; TCRdb's assignment of TRBD1 cannot be checked, as there is no DNA. This CDR3 has 13 amino acids. Germline V gives CDR1 GTSNPN, CDR2 SVGIG (reference sequence). Here the CDR3 reads CAWGASYNSPLHF.

The chain carries TRBV7-8 and TRBJ2-1. This CDR3 is 14 amino acids long. Germline CDR1 reads SGHVS; CDR2 reads FQNEAQ. CDR3 in amino acids: CASSSTYSHNEQFF.

The chain is built from TRBV5-1 and TRBJ2-5. The CDR3 has 16 residues. Germline CDR1 SGHRS, CDR2 YFSETQ. The CDR3 reads CASSLAPDLLQETQYF.

This chain uses TRBV12-3 or TRBV12-4 with TRBJ1-1; without DNA, the TCRdb call of TRBD1 cannot be checked. The CDR3 runs to 14 residues. The CDR3 is CASSRQGQGTEAFF.

V gene TRBV13 combines with J gene TRBJ2-1; the TRBD2 assignment by TCRdb is unverifiable without DNA. The CDR3 spans 14 residues. Germline values: CDR1 PRHDT, CDR2 FYEKMQ (reference sequence). The CDR3 region is CASSLGTRLNEQFF.

V is TRBV18 and J is TRBJ2-7. The CDR3 is 14 amino acids. The V gene's germline CDR1 is KGHSH and CDR2 LQKENI. The CDR3: CASSPLAGVNEQYF. The full variable domain, with the rest looked up from reference TRBV18 and TRBJ2-7, is NAGVMQNPRHLVRRRGQEARLRCSPMKGHSHVYWYRQLPEEGLKFMVYLQKENIIDESGMPKERFSAEFPKEGPSILRIQQVVRGDSAAYFCASSPLAGVNEQYFGPGTRLTVT.

This rearrangement joins TRBV20-1 to TRBJ2-4; TCRdb proposes TRBD1, but this gene call is untestable without DNA. CDR3 length: 13 amino acids. Germline V gene sequence: CDR1 DFQATT, CDR2 SNEGSKA (reference sequence). CDR3 in amino acids: CSVPGDYQNIQYF.